The T cell receptor beta chain under discussion was sequenced for a study of cytotoxic CD8 clonotypes in ibrutinib-treated CLL. This table comes from immunoSEQ multiplex PCR, and its TCRdb copy is limited to in-frame clones, with some not included. The sample consists of some 150,000 clones, 70% to 80% of them appearing once. CDR1 and CDR2 from the germline V gene are SQVTM and ANQGSEA. Trimming removed 6 bases from V and 5 bases from J; junction bases left unmatched: 3. The CDR3 extends over 13 amino acids. Cryopreserved PBMCs were the source of about 2.2 micrograms of genomic DNA, which went to TCR beta libraries.

The TCR sequence derives from a human donor with chronic lymphocytic leukemia. The source was PBMCs, collected after 12 months of ibrutinib treatment. The chain combines TRBV29-1 with TRBJ2-5; 13 positions match TRBD2. CDR3 loop: CSVELAGGETQYF. The CDR3 DNA sequence: TGCAGCGTAGAACTAGCGGGAGGGGAGACCCAGTACTTC.